Shown below are 3 T cell receptor beta chains from a single sample sequenced in a study of radiation and T cells in renal cell carcinoma. As to time point: blood 2 weeks post-SBRT. This sample's treatment: 15 Gy SBRT to primary tumor, nephrectomy 4 weeks later. Data came from immunoSEQ multiplex PCR; TCRdb stores just in-frame clones and leaves some out. The sample consists of about 130,000 clones, 81% of them appearing once. The sequences come from blood, collected from a patient whose treatment included radiotherapy and nephrectomy. The receptors shown here come from a woman in her fifties or sixties with renal cell carcinoma.

The V and J genes are TRBV2 and TRBJ1-3; unclear D gene. The CDR3 loop spans 13 amino acids. The germline V gene encodes CDR1 SNHLY and CDR2 FYNNEI. V was trimmed by 3 bases and J by 4 bases, leaving 7 bases between them. Here the CDR3 reads CASSDGSGNTIYF. The CDR3 DNA reads as TGTGCCAGCAGTGATGGCTCGGGAAACACCATATATTTT. The whole variable domain, remainder taken from reference TRBV2 and TRBJ1-3, is EPEVTQTPSHQVTQMGQEVILRCVPISNHLYFYWYRQILGQKVEFLVSFYNNEISEKSEIFDDQFSVERPDGSNFTLKIRSTKLEDSAMYFCASSDGSGNTIYFGEGSWLTVV.

This clone was counted a few times. The chain employs TRBV7-9 and TRBJ1-3; 10 nucleotides align to TRBD1. Germline V gene sequence: CDR1 SEHNR, CDR2 FQNEAQ (reference sequence). The CDR3 length is 15 residues. Trimming cost V 4 bases and J 2 bases; bases outside gene matches: 2. CDR3 loop: CASSWGTGAGNTIYF. The CDR3 region has the DNA TGTGCCAGCAGCTGGGGGACAGGGGCTGGAAACACCATATATTTT.

The chain has TRBV25-1 and TRBJ1-2, with D possibly TRBD1 on 5 matching bases. V gave up 4 bases and J gave up 4 bases, with 16 bases separating them. Germline values: CDR1 MGHDK, CDR2 SYGVNS. The CDR3 length is 15 residues. The CDR3: CASSGEAGQLYGYTF. In nucleotides, the CDR3 is TGTGCCAGCAGTGGGGAAGCGGGGCAGCTCTATGGCTACACCTTC.